The sequence of this T cell receptor beta chain was determined in a study of CXCR3-negative and CXCR3-positive naive CD8 T cells (dated by TCRdb to 2018 to 2020). About the investigation overall: In total, 130 million to 150 million TRB reads were obtained, which works out to roughly 1.5 +/- 0.3 million reads per library. TRBV-TRBJ cluster analysis included naive subsets from several donors and memory cells from 3 donors. Data from about ten donors, pooled across two independent experiments, went into the diversity and physicochemical repertoire analyses. Results and caveats for the whole study, not just this receptor: TRBV-TRBJ usage was similar between naive CXCR3-negative and CXCR3-positive cells from the same donor, while memory cells showed distinct patterns. TRB CDR3s from CXCR3-positive naive cells showed higher hydrophobicity (lower Kidera factor 4), lower energy, and higher strength and volume indices than CXCR3-negative naive cells. Comparably high repertoire diversity was found in both naive subsets, whereas much lower repertoire diversity was found in memory CD8+ T cells. Freshly isolated PBMCs were used for most assays because CXCR3 expression partially decreased after cryopreservation. Because surface CD5, which is linked to self-reactivity in mice, was comparable between the naive subsets, TCR interaction strength was also inferred from TRB CDR3 physicochemical properties.

The sequencer listed for this sample is NextSeq 550. The Human TCR Profiling Kit (MiLaboratory) was used to make UMI-labeled 5' RACE TRB cDNA libraries. The full amount of extracted RNA was used for cDNA synthesis, and the full amount of resulting cDNA was used for PCR amplification. The libraries were made side by side, with each library going through the same number of PCR cycles. The original pipeline was this. With a requirement of at least two reads per UMI, MIGEC and MiXCR extracted about 50,000 +/- 10,000 unique UMI-labeled TRB cDNA molecules per library. An average of approximately 40,000 +/- 10,000 functional in-frame TRB CDR3 nucleotide clonotypes without stop codons was found per library. Diversity metrics, including normalized Shannon-Wiener and Chao1, were computed in VDJtools after downsampling to 5000 UMI-labeled TRB molecules per sample. Clonotype-size-weighted physicochemical properties of the central five CDR3 residues (interaction energy, strength, volume and Kidera factor 4) were computed in VDJtools. Reads reprocessed by TCRdb are summarized as one entry per CDR3 protein sequence, and DNA is absent. The V and J calls were not made by the authors but by TCRdb's processing. The table for this sample shows about 150,000 distinct CDR3 sequences. The ten largest clones capture 0.4% to 0.5% of the sample.

Regarding this clonotype: The antigen it binds to is not known.

Each CD8+ T cell subset was flow-sorted in triplicate, and 250,000 to 350,000 cells per subset were placed directly into RLT lysis buffer. To keep memory contaminants out, a stringent definition of naive CD8+ T cells was applied: CD45RO-CCR7+CD27+CD95-. Peripheral blood mononuclear cells were isolated from buffy coats by standard density gradient centrifugation. A FACSAria III was used to flow-sort naive CXCR3-negative and CXCR3-positive CD8+ T cells. An RNeasy Mini Kit was used to extract total RNA from the sorted cells. CDR1 is given as MNHEY and CDR2 as SVGEGT, both from the germline V gene. The cysteine opens and the phenylalanine closes a CDR3 of 17 amino acids. The protein alone is recorded here.

The chain employs TRBV6-2 or TRBV6-3 and TRBJ2-7; TCRdb's D gene call, TRBD1, goes unchecked for lack of DNA. The receptor comes from a human donor in good health. Some clones in this sample may be carry-over from other donors' samples. Sequencing was performed on naive CXCR3+ CD8+ T cells from blood. Explained via the paper, the cell subset or site label denotes: CD45RO-CCR7+CD27+CD95- naive CD8+ T cells expressing CXCR3 (TNR3+). The CDR3 protein: CASSLFTGTGASYEQYF.